This TCR beta chain was sequenced for a study of T-cell reconstitution after alpha-beta-depleted transplantation in children. Overall study findings and caveats: Alpha-beta T cells present about two months after transplant were reported to originate from several hundred expanded graft clones. T-cell numbers and diversity, one year after transplant, stemmed largely from T cells that were newly produced. At day 60, the high TCRbeta diversity found in some patients originated from recipient T cells and thymic progenitors that had survived.

TCRbeta library preparation incorporated unique molecular identifiers. Using its own MiXCR run on the PCR reads, TCRdb lists one record per CDR3 protein. Of hundreds of thousands of distinct CDR3 sequences listed, 15% to 20% are singletons. As to this clonotype: Its antigen is unknown.

The sample here was PBMCs, mostly from graft donor cells, taken 360 days after TCRalphabeta/CD19-depleted stem cell transplant. This TCR derives from a boy under two years old who had a stem cell transplant for Wiskott-Aldrich syndrome, so the T cells may come from the graft donor.

CDR3 protein: CASSQGSVISYEQYF. The CDR3 nucleotides read TGCGCCAGCAGCCAAGGTAGTGTCATCTCCTACGAGCAGTACTTC. The gene calls are TRBV4-1 and TRBJ2-7; D is unclear. Germline-derived CDR1 and CDR2 are MGHRA and YSYEKL. The CDR3 extends over 15 amino acids. V gave up 1 base and J gave up 0 bases, with 10 bases separating them.